This TCR beta chain was profiled in a study of T cells in Graves' hyperthyroidism and ophthalmopathy. Turning to the study itself: Staff took peripheral blood when the initial diagnosis was made, before any treatment began.

The source material, RNA transcripts, was used to amplify TCR beta CDR3 regions. In the first-round RT-PCR of the TCR CDR3, the HTBI primer set was used. TCRdb called the multiplex PCR reads again in MiXCR, with one record for every CDR3 protein. The table includes some 490,000 distinct CDR3 sequences, about 20% detected once. Inclusion characteristics of ophthalmopathy patients comprised a Clinical Activity Score of at least 3, a NOSPECS grade of at least 4, and duration under 3 months. Diagnosis relied on clinical symptoms, serum thyroxine and TRAb, thyroid ultrasound and orbital computed tomography. Points from the study as a whole: The majority of expanded thyroid clonotypes above 0.001 also appeared in blood.

Turning to this clonotype: The antigen remains undetermined.

Germline V gives CDR1 SGHDT, CDR2 YYEEEE. Trimming shortened V by 2 bases and J by 11 bases, and 16 bases separated the two germline ends. This CDR3 comprises 13 residues. This chain links TRBV5-6 with TRBJ1-1, with a tentative D call TRBD1 (5 bases). This sequence originates from a woman aged 70-85 years with Graves' ophthalmopathy. The sequencing input was blood. CDR3 DNA sequence: TGTGCCAGCAGCTTTTACGGGGGAAGTAGCGCTTTCTTT. Translating it yields CASSFYGGSSAFF. Together with reference TRBV5-6 and TRBJ1-1, the CDR3 gives the full variable domain: DAGVTQSPTHLIKTRGQQVTLRCSPKSGHDTVSWYQQALGQGPQFIFQYYEEEERQRGNFPDRFSGHQFPNYSSELNVNALLLGDSALYLCASSFYGGSSAFFGQGTRLTVV.